This TCR beta chain was captured by sequencing in a study of blood T cell dynamics during melanoma immunotherapy. Time point denoted: week 3, after first cycle of checkpoint inhibitor. Sequencing was performed with immunoSEQ multiplex PCR; in TCRdb, only in-frame clones are kept and a portion is missing. The sample yields some 2,500 clones, around 88% seen once. The CDR3 is 13 residues long. Germline values: CDR1 SGHAT, CDR2 FQDESV (reference sequence). V gave up 6 bases and J gave up 6 bases, with 9 bases separating them. The sequence was obtained from a human donor with melanoma. The V gene is TRBV11-1, the J gene TRBJ1-6; D not certain. This material consisted of blood, taken from a patient treated with checkpoint blockade. CDR3 sequence: CASSSNPNSPLHF. Here the CDR3 DNA reads TGTGCCAGCAGTTCAAATCCTAATTCACCCCTCCACTTT.